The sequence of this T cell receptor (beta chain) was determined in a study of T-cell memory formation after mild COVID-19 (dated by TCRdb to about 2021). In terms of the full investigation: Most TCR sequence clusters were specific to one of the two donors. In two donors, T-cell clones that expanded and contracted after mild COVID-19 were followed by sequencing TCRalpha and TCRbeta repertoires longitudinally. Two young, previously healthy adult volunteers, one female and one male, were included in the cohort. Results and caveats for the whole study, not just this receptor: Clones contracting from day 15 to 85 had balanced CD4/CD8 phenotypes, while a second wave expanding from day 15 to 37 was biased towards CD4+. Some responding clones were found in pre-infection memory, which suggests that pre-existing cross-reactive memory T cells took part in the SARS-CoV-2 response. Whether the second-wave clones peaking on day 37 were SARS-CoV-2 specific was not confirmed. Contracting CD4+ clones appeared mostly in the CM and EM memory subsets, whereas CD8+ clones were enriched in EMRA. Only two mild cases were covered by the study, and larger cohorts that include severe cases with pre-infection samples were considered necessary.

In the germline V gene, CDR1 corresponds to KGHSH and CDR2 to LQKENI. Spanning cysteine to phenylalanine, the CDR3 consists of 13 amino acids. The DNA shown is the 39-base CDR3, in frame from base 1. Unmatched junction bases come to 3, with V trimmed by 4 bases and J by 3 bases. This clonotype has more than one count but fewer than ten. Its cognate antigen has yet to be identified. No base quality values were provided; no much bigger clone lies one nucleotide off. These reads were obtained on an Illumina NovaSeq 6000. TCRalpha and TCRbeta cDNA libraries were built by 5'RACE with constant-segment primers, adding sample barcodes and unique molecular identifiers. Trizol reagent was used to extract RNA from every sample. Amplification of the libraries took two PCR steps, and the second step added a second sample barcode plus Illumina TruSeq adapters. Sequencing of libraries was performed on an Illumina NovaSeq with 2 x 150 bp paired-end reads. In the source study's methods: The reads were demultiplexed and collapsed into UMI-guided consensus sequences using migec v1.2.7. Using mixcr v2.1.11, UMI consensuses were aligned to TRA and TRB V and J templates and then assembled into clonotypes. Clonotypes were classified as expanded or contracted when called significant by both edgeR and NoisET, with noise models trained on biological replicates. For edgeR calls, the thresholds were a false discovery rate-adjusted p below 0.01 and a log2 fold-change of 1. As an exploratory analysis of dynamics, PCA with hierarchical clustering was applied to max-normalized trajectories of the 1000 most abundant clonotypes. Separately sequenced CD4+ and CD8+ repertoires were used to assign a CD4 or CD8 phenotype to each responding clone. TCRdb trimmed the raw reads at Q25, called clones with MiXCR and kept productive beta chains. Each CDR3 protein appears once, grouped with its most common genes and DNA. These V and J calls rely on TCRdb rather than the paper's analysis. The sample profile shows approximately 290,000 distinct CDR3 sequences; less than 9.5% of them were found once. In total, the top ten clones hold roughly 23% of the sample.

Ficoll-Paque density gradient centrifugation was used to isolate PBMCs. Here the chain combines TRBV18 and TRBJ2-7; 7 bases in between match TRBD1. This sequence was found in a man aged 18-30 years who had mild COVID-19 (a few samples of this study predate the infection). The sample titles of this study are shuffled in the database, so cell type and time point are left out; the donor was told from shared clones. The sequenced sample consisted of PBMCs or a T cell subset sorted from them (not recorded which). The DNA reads TGTGCCAGCTCACTCGGGACAGACTACGAGCAGTACTTC. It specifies CASSLGTDYEQYF.